The 5 T cell receptor beta chains below all came from one sample that was sequenced in a study of cytomegalovirus exposure and HLA in healthy donors. PCR amplification relied on 60 Vbeta primers (plus 13 Jbeta primers). The table came from immunoSEQ multiplex PCR; TCRdb's copy has only in-frame clones and leaves some out. The profile shows 200,000 or so clones, roughly four fifths of them singletons. The sample was PBMCs. These receptors all stem from a woman aged 25 to 39 in good health and CMV-seropositive.

CDR3 in amino acids: CASSSDYGYTF. The CDR3 DNA reads as TGTGCCAGCAGCTCGGACTATGGCTACACCTTC. This chain links TRBV7-6 with TRBJ1-2; D is uncertain. CDR3 length equals 11 residues. The ends were cut back, 4 bases at V and 3 bases at J, with 3 bases in the middle. From germline, CDR1 is SGHVS and CDR2 FNYEAQ.

The rearrangement joins TRBV6-1 to TRBJ1-2; maybe TRBD1 (5 bases). The CDR3 sequence is 15 residues long. V was cut by 8 bases and J by 4 bases, with 20 bases left in between. Germline V CDR1 and CDR2: MNHNS, SASEGT. The CDR3 is CASVKRMGGPYGYTF. CDR3 bases: TGTGCCAGCGTAAAAAGGATGGGGGGACCCTATGGCTACACCTTC.

V and J are TRBV13 and TRBJ1-1; D gene uncertain. Germline values: CDR1 PRHDT, CDR2 FYEKMQ (reference sequence). The CDR3 totals 13 residues. The V gene lost 4 bases and the J gene lost 10 bases, with 16 bases spanning the gap. The CDR3 protein is CASSSTPGEGAFF. In DNA form, the CDR3 reads TGTGCCAGCAGCTCTACGCCCGGGGAGGGAGCTTTCTTT. Filled out from reference TRBV13 and TRBJ1-1, the complete variable domain reads AAGVIQSPRHLIKEKRETATLKCYPIPRHDTVYWYQQGPGQDPQFLISFYEKMQSDKGSIPDRFSAQQFSDYHSELNMSSLELGDSALYFCASSSTPGEGAFFGQGTRLTVV.

The V gene is TRBV7-3, the J gene TRBJ1-1; D uncertain. CDR3 length: 13 residues. Trimming removed 8 bases at V and 3 bases at J, with 13 bases between. The germline CDR1 and CDR2 sequences are SGHTA and FQGTGA. The chain's CDR3 is CASRYFPDTEAFF. DNA of the CDR3: TGTGCCAGCCGGTATTTTCCGGACACTGAAGCTTTCTTT.

The V and J genes are TRBV4-2 and TRBJ1-1; 7 positions agree with TRBD1. The CDR3 has 14 residues. J gave up 5 bases and V 1 base, and 4 bases lay outside the gene matches. Germline lookup yields CDR1 LGHNA and CDR2 YNFKEQ. The CDR3 DNA reads as TGTGCCAGCAGCCAAGGACAGGGAAAAACTGAAGCTTTCTTT. Its translation is CASSQGQGKTEAFF.